Each of the 15 T cell receptor beta chains below was sequenced from the same sample in a study of glioma-infiltrating T cells after dendritic cell vaccination. Specified time point: after dendritic cell vaccination, including at tumor progression/relapse. Assay: immunoSEQ multiplex PCR; the TCRdb copy retains only in-frame clones and omits some. The sample lists approximately 85,000 clones; 85% were seen once. The sequencing here drew on blood, taken after dendritic cell vaccination. Every receptor here comes from a human donor with glioblastoma.

The chain uses TRBV5-1 and TRBJ1-2; D gene unclear. The CDR3 extends over 17 amino acids. Germline V gene lookup returns CDR1 SGHRS and CDR2 YFSETQ. Trimming removed 1 base from V and 0 bases from J, with 16 bases in between. The CDR3 DNA reads as TGCGCCAGCAGCTTGTTGAGTTTTCCTGGAGCTAACTATGGCTACACCTTC. Its protein is CASSLLSFPGANYGYTF.

The genes are TRBV5-6 and TRBJ2-6; TRBD1 might be the D (5 bases). The CDR3 spans 16 residues. Germline CDR1 reads SGHDT; CDR2 reads YYEEEE. V was clipped by 4 bases and J by 5 bases, with 16 bases between them. The CDR3 reads CASSPVQARWANVLTF. CDR3 bases: TGTGCCAGCAGCCCCGTACAGGCCCGTTGGGCCAACGTCCTGACTTTC. Variable domain in full (rest from reference TRBV5-6 and TRBJ2-6): DAGVTQSPTHLIKTRGQQVTLRCSPKSGHDTVSWYQQALGQGPQFIFQYYEEEERQRGNFPDRFSGHQFPNYSSELNVNALLLGDSALYLCASSPVQARWANVLTFGAGSRLTVL.

The chain employs TRBV5-1 and TRBJ2-6; 8 nucleotides match TRBD2. Germline CDR1 and CDR2: SGHRS and YFSETQ. V was clipped by 4 bases and J by 0 bases; unmatched bases: 9. CDR3 length: 18 residues. The CDR3 protein is CASSLSGGTFSGANVLTF. DNA for the CDR3: TGCGCCAGCAGCCTTTCGGGGGGGACGTTCTCTGGGGCCAACGTCCTGACTTTC. The variable domain in full, with the rest retrieved from reference TRBV5-1 and TRBJ2-6, is KAGVTQTPRYLIKTRGQQVTLSCSPISGHRSVSWYQQTPGQGLQFLFEYFSETQRNKGNFPGRFSGRQFSNSRSEMNVSTLELGDSALYLCASSLSGGTFSGANVLTFGAGSRLTVL.

V gene TRBV5-1 combines with J gene TRBJ1-4; a weak D match, TRBD1 (6 bases). CDR1 SGHRS and CDR2 YFSETQ come from the germline V gene. Trimming cost V 4 bases and J 3 bases, with 19 bases left between them. The CDR3 covers 17 residues. The CDR3 DNA reads as TGCGCCAGCAGCCCGCGGACAGCGTACGGTTCTAATGAAAAACTGTTTTTT. This encodes CASSPRTAYGSNEKLFF.

The gene calls are TRBV19 and TRBJ1-2; possible D gene TRBD1, 5 bases. V dropped 5 bases and J dropped 0 bases, with 19 bases sitting between them. Germline V CDR1 and CDR2: LNHDA, SQIVND (reference sequence). The CDR3 has 17 residues. This CDR3 reads CASSSKAGGTSNYGYTF. The CDR3 region has the DNA TGTGCCAGTAGTTCAAAAGCCGGGGGAACTTCTAACTATGGCTACACCTTC.

This clone occurred a few times. The chain employs TRBV21-1 and TRBJ1-5; TRBD1, the table's D call, lacks a check against the DNA. TRBV21-1 counts as a pseudogene. The CDR3 runs to 16 residues. The CDR3 bases are TGTGCCAGCAGCAAAGCAGGGGTGGGTAGCAATCAGCCCCAGCATTTT. Translating gives CASSKAGVGSNQPQHF.

The V call is TRBV11-3, the J call TRBJ2-1; a weak D match, TRBD1 (6 bases). The CDR3 extends over 12 amino acids. V lost 4 bases to trimming and J lost 10 bases, with 11 bases between them. Germline CDR1 SGHNT, CDR2 YENEEA. CDR3 sequence reads: CASSSGAREQFF. In nucleotides, the CDR3 is TGTGCCAGCAGCTCAGGGGCGCGGGAGCAGTTCTTC.

This chain uses TRBV30 with TRBJ1-4; 11 nucleotides match TRBD1. Germline V gene data show CDR1 as GTSNPN and CDR2 as SVGIG (reference sequence). This CDR3 contains 17 residues. V was pared by 3 bases and J by 2 bases, with 8 bases of the junction left unmatched. CDR3 protein: CAWSLRTGGFTNEKLFF. CDR3 bases: TGTGCCTGGAGCCTAAGGACAGGGGGCTTCACTAATGAAAAACTGTTTTTT.

This clone occurred once. The chain carries TRBV28 and TRBJ1-3, with a weak D call TRBD1 (6 bases). The ends were cut back, 3 bases at V and 2 bases at J, with 14 bases in the middle. In germline, CDR1 is MDHEN, CDR2 SYDVKM. The CDR3 extends over 16 amino acids. CDR3 sequence reads: CASSLGGTFTGNTIYF. As DNA, the CDR3 is TGTGCCAGCAGTTTGGGAGGGACATTCACTGGAAACACCATATATTTT.

The chain couples TRBV5-4 to TRBJ2-7; 11 bases line up with TRBD2. Per germline, CDR1 SGHNT and CDR2 YYREEE (reference sequence). This CDR3 is 17 amino acids long. Losses at the gene ends were 2 bases for V and 1 base for J; bases not matched to a gene: 8. CDR3 protein: CASSFTSGSRASYEQYF. The CDR3 bases are TGTGCCAGCAGCTTCACTAGCGGGAGCAGGGCATCCTACGAGCAGTACTTC. Using reference TRBV5-4 and TRBJ2-7 for the parts outside the CDR3, the full variable domain is ETGVTQSPTHLIKTRGQQVTLRCSSQSGHNTVSWYQQALGQGPQFIFQYYREEENGRGNFPPRFSGLQFPNYSSELNVNALELDDSALYLCASSFTSGSRASYEQYFGPGTRLTVT.

J is TRBJ1-3 and V is TRBV6-1; D ambiguous. Germline CDR1 and CDR2: MNHNS and SASEGT. V was pared by 3 bases and J by 6 bases, with 12 bases between. The length of the CDR3 is 14 residues. The CDR3 DNA is TGTGCCAGCAGTGAGTCGGGTCAGCAAAACACCATATATTTT. Translated: CASSESGQQNTIYF.

The rearrangement links TRBV29-1 to TRBJ1-1; D gene ambiguous. The V end lost 4 bases, the J end lost 1 base, and 10 bases lay between the germline ends. Germline V lookup: CDR1 SQVTM, CDR2 ANQGSEA. The CDR3 runs 13 residues. In nucleotides, the CDR3 is TGCAGCGTTGCGGAGGGCGGGAACACTGAAGCTTTCTTT. Translating it yields CSVAEGGNTEAFF.

The chain couples TRBV5-1 to TRBJ1-2; possible D gene TRBD1, 6 bases. The germline V gene encodes CDR1 SGHRS and CDR2 YFSETQ. Trimming removed 0 bases from V and 8 bases from J, with 17 bases in between. This CDR3 comprises 15 residues. The CDR3 bases are TGCGCCAGCAGCTTGGCCGTAGCAGGGGTGGGAGGCTACACCTTC. Translated, it gives CASSLAVAGVGGYTF.

This chain uses TRBV7-2 with TRBJ2-5; TRBD2 might be the D (6 bases). The CDR3 contains 15 residues. V gave up 1 base and J gave up 5 bases, with 14 bases separating them. Germline V gene data show CDR1 as SGHTA and CDR2 as FQGNSA. The chain's CDR3 is CASSLGRGRFETQYF. The DNA of the CDR3 is TGTGCCAGCAGCTTAGGACGGGGGAGGTTTGAGACCCAGTACTTC.

The chain uses TRBV7-8 and TRBJ1-6; TRBD1 aligns across 8 bases. This CDR3 region has 13 residues. With 5 bases clipped from V and 16 bases from J, the junction kept 10 bases outside the gene matches. The germline gives CDR1 SGHVS, CDR2 FQNEAQ. The CDR3 bases are TGTGCCAGCAGCCCGGACGGGACAGGCTCACTCCACTTT. Its translation: CASSPDGTGSLHF.